This TCR beta chain emerged from a study of shared clonotypes between healthy human individuals. Study at large: A donor's plate count was three for CD4 naive and three for CD4 memory; CD8 naive had two and CD8 memory one.

The CDR3 is 16 amino acids. V trimming: 4 bases; J trimming: 2 bases; junction bases outside the gene matches: 10. Germline loops: CDR1 SGHDN, CDR2 FVKESK. Concerning this clone: Its antigen is not known.

Produced via immunoSEQ multiplex PCR; TCRdb's table is partial and in-frame only. This table holds 2,500,000 or so clones, more than 80% found once. Study-level results: Only blood underwent sampling, and tissue repertoires likely differ.

Material for sequencing was naive CD4+ T cells sorted from blood. Specified subset: CD45RA+ positively selected. This TCR was sampled from a man aged 18 to 29 in good health. The V and J genes are TRBV14 and TRBJ2-7, with 8 bases matching TRBD2. CDR3: CASSPEGQAGAYEQYF. DNA for the CDR3: TGTGCCAGCAGCCCCGAGGGTCAAGCGGGGGCCTACGAGCAGTACTTC.